Below are 23 T cell receptor beta chains sequenced from a single sample in a study of beta chain features in type 1 diabetes. Since all of the isolated RNA was reverse transcribed, expressed TCRB transcripts were what got sequenced. Sequencing used immunoSEQ multiplex PCR; TCRdb keeps in-frame clones, though not all of them. The table shows 150,000 to 180,000 clones, with around 10% occurring only once. What these receptors recognize is not known. General study points: There was a moderate but significant shortening of TCRB CDR3s in all four CD4+ subsets of Type 1 diabetes patients.

The material sequenced was central memory CD4+ T cells from blood. The receptors come from a man aged 30 to 45 with type 1 diabetes.

This clone has only a few counts. This sequence joins TRBV28 and TRBJ1-5, with D possibly being TRBD1 (5 bases). The germline V gene encodes CDR1 MDHEN and CDR2 SYDVKM. This CDR3 comprises 14 residues. V was trimmed by 1 base and J by 3 bases, leaving 7 bases between them. CDR3 in DNA: TGTGCCAGCAGTTTATCCAGGGTCAATCAGCCCCAGCATTTT. This sequence encodes CASSLSRVNQPQHF.

V usage is TRBV30 and J usage is TRBJ1-3; D possibly corresponds to TRBD1 (5 bases). Germline V gives CDR1 GTSNPN, CDR2 SVGIG (reference sequence). The CDR3 covers 16 residues. Trimming shortened V by 0 bases and J by 5 bases, and 17 bases separated the two germline ends. CDR3 loop: CAWSVGSQGLRNTIYF. CDR3 nucleotide sequence: TGTGCCTGGAGTGTAGGGTCGCAGGGATTGCGAAACACCATATATTTT. Together with reference TRBV30 and TRBJ1-3, the CDR3 gives the full variable domain: SQTIHQWPATLVQPVGSPLSLECTVEGTSNPNLYWYRQAAGRGLQLLFYSVGIGQISSEVPQNLSASRPQDRQFILSSKKLLLSDSGFYLCAWSVGSQGLRNTIYFGEGSWLTVV.

The chain uses TRBV19 and TRBJ2-7; 9 bases are shared with TRBD2. The CDR3 has 13 residues. Germline V gene data show CDR1 as LNHDA and CDR2 as SQIVND (reference sequence). V was clipped by 5 bases and J by 4 bases; unmatched bases: 3. CDR3 sequence reads: CASSAGLAYEQYF. The CDR3 nucleotides read TGTGCCAGTAGTGCGGGACTAGCATACGAGCAGTACTTC.

In its sample, this clone was seen a few times. The rearrangement links TRBV15 to TRBJ2-1, with 10 bases identical to TRBD2. Germline loops: CDR1 LNHNV, CDR2 YYDKDF (reference sequence). The trim removed 5 bases at V and 0 bases at J, leaving 4 bases unmatched. The CDR3 length is 16 residues. The CDR3 spells CATSVGLADSYNEQFF. The CDR3 DNA reads TGTGCCACCAGCGTTGGACTAGCGGACTCCTACAATGAGCAGTTCTTC.

The rearrangement joins TRBV11-2 to TRBJ2-7; 8 bases align to TRBD1. The CDR3 has 13 residues. Germline CDR1 and CDR2: SGHAT and FQNNGV. V trimming: 4 bases; J trimming: 4 bases; junction bases outside the gene matches: 3. The CDR3 DNA reads TGTGCCAGCAGCTCAGGGGGCCCTTACGAGCAGTACTTC. Amino acid sequence: CASSSGGPYEQYF.

V is TRBV15 and J is TRBJ1-1; no clear D. The CDR3 runs to 19 residues. The V end lost 0 bases, the J end lost 0 bases, and 20 bases lay between the germline ends. CDR1 and CDR2 from the germline V gene are LNHNV and YYDKDF (reference sequence). The CDR3 region has the DNA TGTGCCACCAGCAGAGATCCTCCCGGTCTTAACTATGTGAACACTGAAGCTTTCTTT. It yields the protein CATSRDPPGLNYVNTEAFF.

V is TRBV29-1 and J is TRBJ1-1; unclear D gene. Germline assignment: CDR1 SQVTM and CDR2 ANQGSEA. The CDR3 runs to 13 residues. V was cut by 6 bases and J by 0 bases, with 11 bases left in between. The CDR3 is CSVSGLMNTEAFF. The CDR3 coding sequence is TGCAGCGTGTCAGGACTTATGAACACTGAAGCTTTCTTT. Combining the CDR3 with reference TRBV29-1 and TRBJ1-1 gives the whole variable domain SAVISQKPSRDICQRGTSLTIQCQVDSQVTMMFWYRQQPGQSLTLIATANQGSEATYESGFVIDKFPISRPNLTFSTLTVSNMSPEDSSIYLCSVSGLMNTEAFFGQGTRLTVV.

This clone was counted between two and nine times. J is TRBJ2-1 and V is TRBV7-2, with a tentative D call TRBD1 (5 bases). The CDR3 is 14 amino acids. Germline V gives CDR1 SGHTA, CDR2 FQGNSA. V was pared by 3 bases and J by 5 bases, with 11 bases between. The DNA of the CDR3 is TGTGCCAGCAGCTTTAACGAAGGGGACAATGAGCAGTTCTTC. It codes for CASSFNEGDNEQFF.

The rearrangement uses TRBV18 and TRBJ1-5; perhaps TRBD1 as D (5 bases). Trimming left V 2 bases short and J 0 bases short, with 8 bases between. Germline V gene sequence: CDR1 KGHSH, CDR2 LQKENI. CDR3 size: 15 residues. The CDR3 region has the DNA TGTGCCAGCTCACCAGACAGCAATAGCAATCAGCCCCAGCATTTT. Translation gives CASSPDSNSNQPQHF. Supplemented by reference TRBV18 and TRBJ1-5, the full variable domain reads NAGVMQNPRHLVRRRGQEARLRCSPMKGHSHVYWYRQLPEEGLKFMVYLQKENIIDESGMPKERFSAEFPKEGPSILRIQQVVRGDSAAYFCASSPDSNSNQPQHFGDGTRLSIL.

This clone came up a few times. CDR3 sequence: CASIGGDTEAFF. CDR3 coding DNA: TGTGCCAGCATTGGAGGGGACACTGAAGCTTTCTTT. The rearrangement joins TRBV28 to TRBJ1-1; maybe TRBD1 (5 bases). This CDR3 is 12 amino acids long. Trimming pared 7 bases from V and 3 bases from J, leaving 9 bases between. Germline lookup yields CDR1 MDHEN and CDR2 SYDVKM.

This clone appeared a few times. The chain has TRBV6-5 and TRBJ1-5, with D possibly being TRBD1 (5 bases). The V end lost 0 bases, the J end lost 6 bases, and 12 bases lay between the germline ends. The length of the CDR3 is 15 residues. Looked up from germline, CDR1 is MNHEY and CDR2 is SVGAGI. CDR3 sequence reads: CASSYSGGGLQPQHF. The CDR3, as DNA: TGTGCCAGCAGTTACTCGGGCGGGGGTCTTCAGCCCCAGCATTTT.

In nucleotides, the CDR3 is TGTGCCATCAGTGCTCAGGGGTCCAATGAGCAGTTCTTC. Amino acid sequence: CAISAQGSNEQFF. The chain carries TRBV10-3 and TRBJ2-1; a weak D match, TRBD1 (6 bases). Germline V lookup: CDR1 ENHRY, CDR2 SYGVKD. The CDR3 sequence is 13 residues long. Trimming shortened V by 4 bases and J by 6 bases, and 10 bases separated the two germline ends.

The sample holds a few counts of this clone. The CDR3 loop is CASSLKGQEADTQYF. CDR3 nucleotides: TGCGCCAGCAGCCTCAAGGGACAGGAGGCCGATACGCAGTATTTT. The J gene is TRBJ2-3, the V gene TRBV5-1, with 8 bases fitting TRBD1. The CDR3 sequence is 15 residues long. Trimming removed 4 bases from V and 6 bases from J; junction bases left unmatched: 10. Germline values: CDR1 SGHRS, CDR2 YFSETQ.

The J gene is TRBJ2-3, the V gene TRBV7-2; the D is unclear. Germline V gene data show CDR1 as SGHTA and CDR2 as FQGNSA. There are 12 residues in the CDR3. Trimming left V 5 bases short and J 0 bases short, with 3 bases between. For the CDR3, the DNA is TGTGCCAGCAGCCAGAGCACAGATACGCAGTATTTT. Translation: CASSQSTDTQYF.

CDR3 nucleotide sequence: TGCGCCAGCAGGGTGGGCTTTCTCGCAGATACGCAGTATTTT. Its translation: CASRVGFLADTQYF. The V call is TRBV5-1, the J call TRBJ2-3; D unresolved. V was trimmed by 5 bases and J by 4 bases, leaving 14 bases between them. Germline V gene data show CDR1 as SGHRS and CDR2 as YFSETQ. The CDR3 has 14 amino acids.

This clone was seen a handful of times. The CDR3: CASSQDSQGAYEQYF. The CDR3 DNA is TGTGCCAGCAGCCAAGACTCACAGGGTGCCTACGAGCAGTACTTC. This sequence joins TRBV4-2 and TRBJ2-7; D might be TRBD1 (6 bases). The CDR3 has 15 amino acids. The germline V and J ends were trimmed by 0 bases and 2 bases, with 11 bases remaining between them. Germline V gives CDR1 LGHNA, CDR2 YNFKEQ.

This clone occurred a few times. The chain is built from TRBV5-1 and TRBJ2-7, with 8 bases lining up with TRBD2. V was clipped by 3 bases and J by 0 bases; unmatched bases: 14. Germline loops: CDR1 SGHRS, CDR2 YFSETQ. There are 18 residues in the CDR3. The CDR3 is CASSSPGTRAHSSYEQYF. The CDR3 DNA follows: TGCGCCAGCAGCTCGCCCGGGACTAGGGCTCACAGCTCCTACGAGCAGTACTTC. The full variable domain, with the rest looked up from reference TRBV5-1 and TRBJ2-7, is KAGVTQTPRYLIKTRGQQVTLSCSPISGHRSVSWYQQTPGQGLQFLFEYFSETQRNKGNFPGRFSGRQFSNSRSEMNVSTLELGDSALYLCASSSPGTRAHSSYEQYFGPGTRLTVT.

This clone was seen only a few times. The rearrangement links TRBV30 to TRBJ2-5; 14 bases are a match to TRBD2. The V gene's germline CDR1 is GTSNPN and CDR2 SVGIG (reference sequence). Trimming took 4 bases from V and 0 from J; bases not matched to a gene: 7. The CDR3 covers 17 residues. The CDR3 spells CAWTGTSGRAHQETQYF. CDR3 nucleotide sequence: TGTGCCTGGACCGGGACTAGCGGGAGAGCCCACCAAGAGACCCAGTACTTC.

The chain recombines TRBV5-6 with TRBJ2-5; 7 bases map to TRBD2. The CDR3 covers 12 residues. With 5 bases clipped from V and 4 bases from J, the junction kept 2 bases outside the gene matches. Germline CDR1 reads SGHDT; CDR2 reads YYEEEE. This CDR3 is CASRWGGETQYF. For the CDR3, the DNA is TGTGCCAGCAGATGGGGGGGAGAGACCCAGTACTTC.

The rearrangement joins TRBV7-7 to TRBJ1-1; possibly TRBD1 for D (5 bases). V lost 5 bases, J lost 1 base, and 8 bases lay in between. The CDR3 covers 13 residues. Germline V CDR1 and CDR2: SSHAT, FNYEAQ (reference sequence). In DNA form, the CDR3 reads TGTGCCAGCAGCAGAGACAGGAACACTGAAGCTTTCTTT. This gives the protein CASSRDRNTEAFF.

The chain has TRBV27 and TRBJ1-5, with TRBD1 matching 9 bases. The V gene end was trimmed by 4 bases and the J gene end by 4 bases; junction bases not matched to a gene: 8. This CDR3 region has 16 residues. The germline V gene has CDR1 MNHEY and CDR2 SMNVEV (reference sequence). CDR3 DNA sequence: TGTGCCAGCAGTTCCGGGACAGGGTTTGGAAATCAGCCCCAGCATTTT. This encodes CASSSGTGFGNQPQHF.

This chain uses TRBV6-6 with TRBJ2-5; no definite D call. The CDR3 covers 11 residues. With 9 bases removed from V and 7 bases from J, the gap between germline ends came to 12 bases. The germline CDR1 and CDR2 sequences are MNHNY and SVGAGI (reference sequence). The DNA for the CDR3 is TGTGCCAGTTCGGGTCCTGTGACCCAGTACTTC. Its protein is CASSGPVTQYF.

This clone was observed a handful of times. The chain links TRBV19 to TRBJ1-1, with 9 bases that match TRBD1. The CDR3 loop spans 14 amino acids. Germline V gene sequence: CDR1 LNHDA, CDR2 SQIVND (reference sequence). V dropped 4 bases and J dropped 10; count of bases not matched to a gene: 10. The chain's CDR3 is CASSNRDRAFAAFF. The CDR3 DNA sequence: TGTGCCAGTAGTAACCGGGACAGGGCGTTTGCAGCTTTCTTT.